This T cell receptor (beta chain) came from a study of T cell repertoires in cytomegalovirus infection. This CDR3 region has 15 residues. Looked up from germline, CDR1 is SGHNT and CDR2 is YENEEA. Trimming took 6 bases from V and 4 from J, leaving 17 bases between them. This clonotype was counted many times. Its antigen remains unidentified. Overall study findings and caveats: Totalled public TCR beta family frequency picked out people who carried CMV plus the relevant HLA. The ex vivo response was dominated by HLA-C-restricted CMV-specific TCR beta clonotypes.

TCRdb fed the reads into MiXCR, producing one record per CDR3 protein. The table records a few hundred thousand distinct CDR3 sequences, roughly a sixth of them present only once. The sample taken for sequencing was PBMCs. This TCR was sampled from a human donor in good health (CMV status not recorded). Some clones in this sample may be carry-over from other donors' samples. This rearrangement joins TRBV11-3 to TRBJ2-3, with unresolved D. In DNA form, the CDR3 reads TGTGCCAGCAGACCCACAGAGGTTCGGTCAGATACGCAGTATTTT. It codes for CASRPTEVRSDTQYF.